The 20 T cell receptor beta chains given below trace back to one sample, sequenced in a study of CD8+ T cells in alopecia areata. The sample's treatment: oral pan-JAK inhibitor, 5-10 mg twice daily. Extracted RNA was reverse transcribed into cDNA, the sequencing template. The assay was immunoSEQ multiplex PCR, and TCRdb's table has in-frame clones only and misses some. The table lists some 95,000 clones, 44% of them singletons. The material sequenced was CD8+ T cells sorted from blood, taken at week 24, from a patient treated with tofacitinib. These receptors all stem from a human donor with alopecia areata.

The sample holds a few counts of this clone. The chain recombines TRBV30 with TRBJ1-2; D is unclear. The CDR3 is 12 residues long. CDR1 and CDR2 from the germline V gene are GTSNPN and SVGIG (reference sequence). V shed 0 bases and J shed 10 bases, with 12 bases lying between them. In nucleotides, the CDR3 is TGTGCCTGGAGTGTAGGTGGATCCGTCTACACCTTC. Translation: CAWSVGGSVYTF.

V and J are TRBV30 and TRBJ2-2, with D unclear. Germline loops: CDR1 GTSNPN, CDR2 SVGIG (reference sequence). Trimming shortened V by 1 base and J by 6 bases, and 3 bases separated the two germline ends. CDR3 length: 11 residues. The CDR3 DNA reads as TGTGCCTGGAGTGCGGCCGGGGAGCTGTTTTTT. Translating gives CAWSAAGELFF.

This rearrangement joins TRBV7-9 to TRBJ2-2; TRBD1 might be the D (7 bases). V dropped 4 bases and J dropped 3 bases, with 18 bases sitting between them. The CDR3 totals 17 residues. Germline V gene lookup returns CDR1 SEHNR and CDR2 FQNEAQ (reference sequence). CDR3 loop: CASSSPLAQGDTGELFF. CDR3 DNA sequence: TGTGCCAGCAGCTCTCCACTAGCCCAGGGGGACACCGGGGAGCTGTTTTTT.

Here the CDR3 reads CASSLAGAGREQFF. The CDR3 DNA follows: TGTGCCAGCAGCCTAGCCGGGGCAGGGAGGGAGCAGTTCTTC. The chain carries TRBV9 and TRBJ2-1; tentative D call: TRBD2 (6 bases). CDR1 SGDLS and CDR2 YYNGEE come from the germline V gene. Trimming stripped 4 bases from V and 10 bases from J, with 18 bases between. CDR3 length equals 14 residues.

The chain uses TRBV5-4 and TRBJ1-2, with a weak D call TRBD1 (6 bases). Germline V gene data show CDR1 as SGHNT and CDR2 as YYREEE (reference sequence). The CDR3 totals 12 residues. V was shortened by 3 bases and J by 8 bases, with 11 bases between the two germline ends. The CDR3 DNA is TGTGCCAGCAGCTCAGGACAGCCAGGCTACACCTTC. Its translation is CASSSGQPGYTF.

This chain links TRBV29-1 with TRBJ2-1; 14 bases are a match to TRBD2. Germline CDR1 reads SQVTM; CDR2 reads ANQGSEA. The CDR3 is made up of 14 amino acids. Unmatched junction bases numbered 7, after V lost 6 bases and J lost 9 bases. Here the CDR3 reads CSVAGLAGVGEQFF. In nucleotides, the CDR3 is TGCAGCGTCGCGGGACTAGCGGGAGTGGGTGAGCAGTTCTTC.

This clone ranks as medium-sized. This chain links TRBV4-1 with TRBJ1-5; no definite D call. This CDR3 region has 14 residues. V was pared by 0 bases and J by 9 bases, with 12 bases between. Germline CDR1 reads MGHRA; CDR2 reads YSYEKL. The CDR3 DNA reads as TGCGCCAGCAGCCAAGATCTGGGAGAACCGCCCCAGCATTTT. Translation gives CASSQDLGEPPQHF.

This chain connects TRBV7-9 to TRBJ1-1, with D perhaps matching TRBD1 (5 bases). CDR1 is SEHNR and CDR2 is FQNEAQ in the germline V gene (reference sequence). Trimming cost V 1 base and J 0 bases, with 12 bases left between them. The CDR3 loop spans 16 amino acids. DNA for the CDR3: TGTGCCAGCAGCTTAGGGGATGGGGGATTGAACACTGAAGCTTTCTTT. Encoded protein: CASSLGDGGLNTEAFF.

This chain joins TRBV27 and TRBJ2-7; D is unresolved. From germline, CDR1 is MNHEY and CDR2 SMNVEV (reference sequence). Trimming left V 5 bases short and J 3 bases short, with 11 bases between. The CDR3 is made up of 13 amino acids. The CDR3 protein is CASSPRFGYEQYF. The DNA of the CDR3 is TGTGCCAGCAGTCCCCGGTTTGGCTACGAGCAGTACTTC.

The chain recombines TRBV4-1 with TRBJ2-7; TRBD1 matches 7 bases. The CDR3 loop spans 13 amino acids. Trimming cost V 4 bases and J 2 bases; bases outside gene matches: 2. CDR1 is MGHRA and CDR2 is YSYEKL in the germline V gene. CDR3 nucleotide sequence: TGCGCCAGCAGCCCGGACAGGACCTACGAGCAGTACTTC. Translated: CASSPDRTYEQYF.

This clone was seen only a few times. V usage is TRBV27 and J usage is TRBJ1-1; TRBD1 might be the D (6 bases). CDR1 MNHEY and CDR2 SMNVEV come from the germline V gene (reference sequence). The CDR3 totals 13 residues. V was pared by 6 bases and J by 3 bases, with 11 bases between. The CDR3 DNA reads as TGTGCCAGCAGGACGGGGGGGCACACTGAAGCTTTCTTT. Amino acids: CASRTGGHTEAFF.

The chain is built from TRBV7-8 and TRBJ2-3; TRBD1 matches at 9 bases. Germline V gives CDR1 SGHVS, CDR2 FQNEAQ. The ends lost 5 bases at V and 2 bases at J; junction bases unmatched: 8. The CDR3 has 16 amino acids. The CDR3 nucleotides are TGTGCCAGCAGCCCGCGGGACAGGGAAGACACAGATACGCAGTATTTT. This codes for CASSPRDREDTDTQYF.

CDR3 bases: TGTGCCAGCAGTCTAGGACAGGGGGCAGGGGATGGCTACACCTTC. Encoded protein: CASSLGQGAGDGYTF. The rearrangement links TRBV27 to TRBJ1-2, with TRBD1 identical over 11 bases. CDR3 length: 15 residues. V was clipped by 5 bases and J by 6 bases; unmatched bases: 8. Per the germline V gene, CDR1 is MNHEY and CDR2 is SMNVEV (reference sequence).

The chain links TRBV30 to TRBJ2-5; 7 bases match TRBD1. V shed 6 bases, J shed 2 bases, and the junction held 6 bases outside the gene matches. The CDR3 has 13 residues. The V gene's germline CDR1 is GTSNPN and CDR2 SVGIG (reference sequence). Here the CDR3 reads CACTGQLQETQYF. The CDR3, as DNA: TGTGCCTGTACGGGACAGTTACAAGAGACCCAGTACTTC.

The chain combines TRBV27 with TRBJ2-7, with a possible D match to TRBD2 (5 bases). The V and J ends lost 7 bases and 5 bases respectively, with 27 bases between them. The CDR3 is 17 amino acids. CDR1 is MNHEY, CDR2 SMNVEV, per germline (reference sequence). Here the CDR3 reads CASTVTSRGPGTDEQYF. The CDR3 DNA is TGTGCCAGCACCGTCACCTCCCGAGGGCCTGGTACGGACGAGCAGTACTTC.

J is TRBJ2-1 and V is TRBV29-1; tentative D call: TRBD2 (6 bases). V shed 3 bases and J shed 7 bases, with 19 bases lying between them. The germline V gene encodes CDR1 SQVTM and CDR2 ANQGSEA. This CDR3 has 15 residues. In DNA form, the CDR3 reads TGCAGCGTTGAGACCGGGACCGGCGGGGCGAATGAGCAGTTCTTC. It is translated as CSVETGTGGANEQFF.

This clone was observed a few times. This chain connects TRBV29-1 to TRBJ1-1; D call uncertain. The V end was cut by 6 bases, the J end by 1 base, with 12 bases between. This CDR3 has 13 amino acids. The V gene's germline CDR1 is SQVTM and CDR2 ANQGSEA. CDR3 sequence reads: CSVCEGRNTEAFF. CDR3 DNA: TGCAGCGTGTGCGAAGGTAGGAACACTGAAGCTTTCTTT.

V is TRBV27 and J is TRBJ1-2, with a tentative D call TRBD1 (6 bases). The CDR3 is 15 residues long. V was cut by 4 bases and J by 4 bases, with 16 bases left in between. The germline V gene has CDR1 MNHEY and CDR2 SMNVEV (reference sequence). CDR3 in amino acids: CASSWEPDSLYGYTF. The CDR3 region has the DNA TGTGCCAGCAGTTGGGAACCGGACAGCCTCTATGGCTACACCTTC.

This clone was observed a few times. The chain recombines TRBV18 with TRBJ2-1; D gene uncertain. Trimming took 0 bases from V and 0 from J, leaving 9 bases between them. In germline, CDR1 is KGHSH, CDR2 LQKENI. This CDR3 comprises 16 residues. Here the CDR3 DNA reads TGTGCCAGCTCACCACCGTCCCTCAGCTCCTACAATGAGCAGTTCTTC. It specifies CASSPPSLSSYNEQFF.

About this clone itself: This sample also contains other DNA sequences that code for the same CDR3. The chain couples TRBV29-1 to TRBJ2-7; D may be TRBD1 or TRBD2 (5 bases each). Germline V CDR1 and CDR2: SQVTM, ANQGSEA. V was cut by 6 bases and J by 3 bases, with 12 bases left in between. This CDR3 has 12 amino acids. CDR3 in amino acids: CSVVAGSYEQYF. DNA of the CDR3: TGCAGCGTCGTAGCAGGGAGCTACGAGCAGTACTTC.